Listed below are T cell receptor beta chains from one sample, sequenced in a study of cytomegalovirus exposure and HLA in healthy donors. Libraries were prepared by immunoSEQ multiplex PCR; TCRdb keeps only in-frame clonotypes and omits some of them. The table shows roughly 150,000 clones, with around 75% occurring only once. The specimen was PBMCs. The receptors were sampled from a male donor in good health and CMV-seronegative. Each CDR3 is given with its conserved first and last residue. D genes are given only for firm matches. Rows give clone size only sometimes, using once, few, many, or a class for an expanded clone.

>.|.|TRBV6-1|TRBJ1-1
TGTGCCAGCAGTGCCATAGATGGAGGGAGCACTGAAGCTTTCTTT
CASSAIDGGSTEAFF
>.|TRBD1|TRBV27|TRBJ2-7
TGTGCCAGCAGTTGGTCAGGGGGCTGGAACGAGCAGTACTTC
CASSWSGGWNEQYF
>.|.|TRBV7-9|TRBJ2-3
TGTGCCAGCAGCCCCAGGACTTTATCGGGGACAGATACGCAGTATTTT
CASSPRTLSGTDTQYF
>.|.|TRBV28|TRBJ1-1
TGTGCCAGCAGTTCACCTAGTTACCCCTCGGAGGCTTTCTTT
CASSSPSYPSEAFF
>few|TRBD2|TRBV11-1|TRBJ2-1
TGTGCCAGCAGCTCGAGGACTAGCGGGGGCAGCTCCTACAATGAGCAGTTCTTC
CASSSRTSGGSSYNEQFF
>.|.|TRBV19|TRBJ2-1
TGTGCCAGTAGTATAGGTTGGGGAGAAGAGCAGTTCTTC
CASSIGWGEEQFF
>.|TRBD1|TRBV7-9|TRBJ1-1
TGTGCCAGCAGCGCAACCGGGACAGGGAACACTGAAGCTTTCTTT
CASSATGTGNTEAFF
>.|.|TRBV5-1|TRBJ2-5
TGCGCCAGCAGCGCGACTAGTACGGAGACCCAGTACTTC
CASSATSTETQYF
>.|TRBD1|TRBV19|TRBJ1-6
TGTGCCAGTAGTATGATCGGGACAGGGTTTAATTCACCCCTCCACTTT
CASSMIGTGFNSPLHF
>.|.|TRBV18|TRBJ1-1
TGTGCCAGCTCACTTGGACAGACGACTGAAGCTTTCTTT
CASSLGQTTEAFF
>.|TRBD1|TRBV28|TRBJ2-7
TGTGCCAGCAGTTTATTACAGGGGAGGCAGTACTTC
CASSLLQGRQYF
>.|.|TRBV4-2|TRBJ2-5
TGTGCCAGCAGCCAAGGAGCGGAGGAGACCCAGTACTTC
CASSQGAEETQYF
>.|.|TRBV7-9|TRBJ1-1
TGTGCCAGCATGGGGGGATCGAACACTGAAGCTTTCTTT
CASMGGSNTEAFF
>.|.|TRBV4-1|TRBJ1-1
TGCGCCAGCAGAAGAGGAGTTAGCACTGAAGCTTTCTTT
CASRRGVSTEAFF